The 5 T cell receptor beta chains presented below share a single source sample, sequenced in a study of T cell clonality in common variable immunodeficiency. The data were produced by immunoSEQ multiplex PCR, yet TCRdb's version contains in-frame clones alone and is incomplete. Singletons are absent from the sample, which has some 38,000 clones. Sequencing was performed on peripheral blood mononuclear cells. These receptors originate from a person aged 18 to 75 in good health.

This clone was observed at least ten times. The DNA ends 3 residues before the CDR3 does, and the rest of the CDR3 is filled in from the germline J gene. The chain carries TRBV4-1 and TRBJ1-2, with D perhaps TRBD1 (5 bases). Trimming took off 3 bases at V and 0 bases at J, with 14 bases between the two ends. The V gene's germline CDR1 is MGHRA and CDR2 YSYEKL. This CDR3 spans 16 amino acids. The sequenced part of the CDR3 DNA is TGCGCCAGCAGCCAGACGACAGTACCAACTAACTATGGC. Amino acid sequence: CASSQTTVPTNYG. From start to end, the CDR3 is CASSQTTVPTNYGYTF.

In its sample, this clone was seen many times. One end of the junction fails to match germline, which may point to a read error. The CDR3 end falls 3 residues outside the read, so it is completed with the germline J gene. The chain joins TRBV28 to TRBJ2-3; tentative D call: TRBD2 (6 bases). This CDR3 has 15 amino acids. CDR1 is MDHEN, CDR2 SYDVKM, per germline. The covered CDR3 bases are TGTGCCGGCAGCACAGTAGCGGCAAACACAGATACG. Translating gives CAGSTVAANTDT. The full CDR3 protein is CAGSTVAANTDTQYF.

With regard to this clone: The CDR3 extends 3 residues past the end of the read, so its final part is completed from the germline J gene. V usage is TRBV30 and J usage is TRBJ1-1; D is unclear. Germline V gene sequence: CDR1 GTSNPN, CDR2 SVGIG (reference sequence). This CDR3 spans 15 amino acids. The sequenced CDR3 bases are TGTGCCTGGAGTGTTATAGCGGGAGTTTGGGAGACC. It specifies CAWSVIAGVWET. The CDR3, in full, reads CAWSVIAGVWETAFF.

This clone has a count of ten or more. The missing CDR3 end, 3 residues past where the read stops, is filled in from the germline J gene. The chain combines TRBV5-1 with TRBJ2-7; unclear D gene. Germline V CDR1 and CDR2: SGHRS, YFSETQ. V lost 0 bases, J lost 3 bases, and 7 bases lay in between. The CDR3 contains 13 residues. CDR3: CASSLVANYEQYF. The DNA read from the CDR3 is TGCGCCAGCAGCTTGGTAGCCAACTACGAG.

This clone was seen repeatedly, ten times or more. The read halts 3 residues ahead of the CDR3 end, with the missing end drawn from the germline J gene. The J gene is TRBJ2-2, the V gene TRBV18; no firm D call. CDR3 size: 13 residues. The germline V gene has CDR1 KGHSH and CDR2 LQKENI. CDR3: CASSLPSGEKLFF. CDR3 bases read: TGTGCCAGCTCCCTGCCATCGGGTGAAAAG.